This TCR beta chain was identified during a study of blood T cell repertoires in COVID-19. Using immunoSEQ multiplex PCR, the repertoire was profiled, and TCRdb retains in-frame clones only, with some absent. Here the sample spans under 450,000 clones, 70% to 90% being singletons. This clone was detected only a few times. V shed 3 bases and J shed 1 base, with 9 bases lying between them. Germline V CDR1 and CDR2: LGHDT, YNNKEL (reference sequence). The CDR3 has 14 amino acids. Sequencing was done on a sample of PBMCs or T cells enriched from blood (not recorded which). The chain links TRBV3-1 (or the pseudogene TRBV3-2) to TRBJ1-1, with D possibly being TRBD1 (6 bases). This receptor was identified in a man aged 25-45 years who had recovered from COVID-19. CDR3 amino acids: CASSQRTENTEAFF. CDR3 nucleotides: TGTGCCAGCAGCCAGAGGACAGAGAACACTGAAGCTTTCTTT.